This TCR beta chain was obtained from a study of blood T cell repertoires in COVID-19. About the research overall: The cDNA or gDNA used as material had been derived from T cells, B-cell-depleted T cells, or PBMCs.

Assay: immunoSEQ multiplex PCR; the TCRdb copy retains only in-frame clones and omits some. This sample has 300,000 to 400,000 clones, with roughly 89% found just once. This CDR3 contains 16 residues. Trimming left V 7 bases short and J 1 base short, with 15 bases between. In germline, CDR1 is SGHTS, CDR2 YDEGEE. The sample consisted of peripheral blood. V usage is TRBV5-8 and J usage is TRBJ1-6; D is perhaps TRBD1 (6 bases). The source is a woman younger than 30 who had recovered from COVID-19. As DNA, the CDR3 is TGTGCCAGCCTTTCGGACAGTCCGTCCTATAATTCACCCCTCCACTTT. Residues: CASLSDSPSYNSPLHF.